Listed here are 20 T cell receptor beta chains from one sample, sequenced in a study of T-cell reconstitution after alpha-beta-depleted transplantation in children. Unique molecular identifiers were incorporated into the prepared TCRbeta library. MiXCR, run by TCRdb on the PCR reads, gives a single entry per CDR3 protein. The sample has approximately 520,000 distinct CDR3 sequences, over 10% seen once. Sequenced material: PBMCs, mostly from graft donor cells, taken 180 days after TCRalphabeta/CD19-depleted stem cell transplant. These receptors originate from a female patient younger than 10 who had a stem cell transplant for aplastic anemia, so the T cells may come from the graft donor.

This clonotype was seen a handful of times. The J gene is TRBJ2-1, the V gene TRBV20-1, with TRBD2 identical over 13 bases. The germline gives CDR1 DFQATT, CDR2 SNEGSKA (reference sequence). Losses at the gene ends were 6 bases for V and 4 bases for J; bases not matched to a gene: 6. CDR3 length equals 15 residues. The CDR3 DNA sequence: TGCAGTGCGGGGGGACTAGCGGGATTTTACAATGAGCAGTTCTTC. Amino acids: CSAGGLAGFYNEQFF.

This clonotype was detected only a few times. The rearrangement uses TRBV5-1 and TRBJ2-7; D ambiguous. V was shortened by 1 base and J by 4 bases, with 12 bases between the two germline ends. In germline, CDR1 is SGHRS, CDR2 YFSETQ. CDR3 length equals 14 residues. The CDR3, as DNA: TGCGCCAGCAGCTTGCGAGGTTTCGAGTACGAGCAGTACGTC. Its translation: CASSLRGFEYEQYV.

This clonotype was counted many times. The J gene is TRBJ2-2, the V gene TRBV29-1; D is undetermined. CDR1 and CDR2 (germline): SQVTM, ANQGSEA. The CDR3 covers 15 residues. Trimming stripped 5 bases from V and 0 bases from J, with 13 bases between. Here the CDR3 reads CSVSLDTANTGELFF. The CDR3 bases are TGCAGCGTTTCTCTCGACACCGCGAACACCGGGGAGCTGTTTTTT.

This clonotype was recorded many times. The chain combines TRBV5-1 with TRBJ2-3, with D perhaps TRBD2 (6 bases). There are 15 residues in the CDR3. CDR1 and CDR2 from the germline V gene are SGHRS and YFSETQ. With 2 bases removed from V and 1 base from J, the gap between germline ends came to 11 bases. CDR3 amino acids: CASSLLAYGTDTQYF. DNA of the CDR3: TGCGCCAGCAGCTTACTAGCTTACGGCACAGATACGCAGTATTTT.

This clonotype was found a few times. The genes are TRBV27 and TRBJ1-5; tentatively, D is TRBD1 (6 bases). Per germline, CDR1 MNHEY and CDR2 SMNVEV (reference sequence). The CDR3 covers 15 residues. Trimming pared 2 bases from V and 4 bases from J, leaving 12 bases between. The CDR3 loop reads CASSLTGTPNQPQHF. The CDR3 DNA reads as TGTGCCAGCAGTTTAACTGGGACACCGAATCAGCCCCAGCATTTT.

This clonotype was counted a few times. J is TRBJ2-1 and V is TRBV4-3; D remains unclear. Germline V gene sequence: CDR1 LGHNA, CDR2 YSLEER. Trimming took 0 bases from V and 8 from J, leaving 5 bases between them. The CDR3 extends over 12 amino acids. CDR3 sequence reads: CASSQDSYEQFF. The CDR3 coding sequence is TGCGCCAGCAGCCAAGATTCGTATGAGCAGTTCTTC.

The V call is TRBV12-3 or TRBV12-4, the J call TRBJ2-6; no reliable D call. The CDR3 runs 16 residues. Trimming left V 7 bases short and J 4 bases short, with 17 bases between. CDR3 loop: CASTPYPSTGANVLTF. CDR3 bases: TGTGCCAGCACCCCATACCCGAGCACCGGGGCCAACGTCCTGACTTTC.

This clonotype appeared a few times. CDR3 DNA sequence: TGTGCCAGCAGCCCCCCCCTCAGGAACACTGAAGCTTTCTTT. This gives the protein CASSPPLRNTEAFF. The chain carries TRBV4-2 and TRBJ1-1, with no clear D. The CDR3 consists of 14 residues. V was clipped by 4 bases and J by 1 base, with 10 bases between them. Germline V gives CDR1 LGHNA, CDR2 YNFKEQ.

The chain employs TRBV14 and TRBJ2-3; unclear D gene. CDR1 is SGHDN, CDR2 FVKESK, per germline. The CDR3 contains 18 residues. Trimming took 4 bases from V and 2 from J, leaving 22 bases between them. CDR3 in amino acids: CASSLNVGSWFPTDTQYF. DNA for the CDR3: TGTGCCAGCAGCCTAAATGTCGGGTCGTGGTTCCCCACAGATACGCAGTATTTT. The full variable domain, rest sourced from reference TRBV14 and TRBJ2-3, is EAGVTQFPSHSVIEKGQTVTLRCDPISGHDNLYWYRRVMGKEIKFLLHFVKESKQDESGMPNNRFLAERTGGTYSTLKVQPAELEDSGVYFCASSLNVGSWFPTDTQYFGPGTRLTVL.

The chain has TRBV4-1 and TRBJ2-1; TRBD2 matches at 13 bases. Germline trimming cut 2 bases from V and 4 bases from J; bases unmatched to any gene: 2. Germline V CDR1 and CDR2: MGHRA, YSYEKL. This CDR3 is built from 16 residues. In nucleotides, the CDR3 is TGCGCCAGCAGCCAACTGGGACTAGCGGGGTACAATGAGCAGTTCTTC. Translating gives CASSQLGLAGYNEQFF.

This clonotype was observed a handful of times. V is TRBV6-2 or TRBV6-3 and J is TRBJ2-7; tentative D call: TRBD1 (5 bases). Looked up from germline, CDR1 is MNHEY and CDR2 is SVGEGT. The ends were cut back, 3 bases at V and 5 bases at J, with 11 bases in the middle. CDR3 length: 13 amino acids. The chain's CDR3 is CASSYAGKNEQYF. The CDR3 coding sequence is TGTGCCAGCAGTTATGCAGGGAAGAACGAGCAGTACTTC.

This clonotype was recorded many times. The gene calls are TRBV29-1 and TRBJ2-5; D not certain. Germline V gene data show CDR1 as SQVTM and CDR2 as ANQGSEA. The CDR3 length is 11 residues. Between the trimmed V and J ends, which lost 6 bases and 7 bases, there was a span of 12 bases. The CDR3 region has the DNA TGCAGCGTCGTGCATGATTGGACCCAGTACTTC. Translation: CSVVHDWTQYF.

The J gene is TRBJ2-7, the V gene TRBV18; D is unclear. CDR1 KGHSH and CDR2 LQKENI come from the germline V gene. This CDR3 is 13 amino acids long. V was pared by 1 base and J by 3 bases, with 7 bases between. The CDR3 spells CASSPLNGYEQYV. The CDR3 region has the DNA TGTGCCAGCTCACCACTGAATGGCTACGAGCAGTACGTC.

This clonotype was detected only a few times. The chain combines TRBV4-2 with TRBJ2-2; D uncertain. Germline values: CDR1 LGHNA, CDR2 YNFKEQ. V was cut by 0 bases and J by 4 bases, with 12 bases left in between. This CDR3 is built from 16 residues. For the CDR3, the DNA is TGTGCCAGCAGCCAAGATGTTTTAGTTCTCACCGGGGAGCTGTTTTTT. Translated, it gives CASSQDVLVLTGELFF.

The sample holds a few counts of this clonotype. This chain uses TRBV2 with TRBJ2-7; D may be TRBD2 (6 bases). This CDR3 has 16 residues. Germline V gives CDR1 SNHLY, CDR2 FYNNEI. Trimming shortened V by 4 bases and J by 0 bases, and 16 bases separated the two germline ends. The CDR3 loop is CASSVGGGYVSYEQYV. The CDR3 nucleotides read TGTGCCAGCAGTGTGGGAGGCGGGTACGTCTCCTACGAGCAGTACGTC.

For this clonotype: The conserved phenylalanine or tryptophan normally closing the CDR3 is absent here, so this likely arose from a read error. The chain uses TRBV6-1 and TRBJ1-1; unclear D gene. The CDR3 is 17 residues long. Germline V gene data show CDR1 as MNHNS and CDR2 as SASEGT. V was shortened by 7 bases and J by 0 bases, with 21 bases between the two germline ends. The CDR3 is CASTRGVRREMNTEAFL. In nucleotides, the CDR3 is TGTGCCAGCACCCGTGGGGTTAGGCGGGAAATGAACACTGAAGCTTTCTTG.

The chain has TRBV7-2 and TRBJ2-7; 7 nucleotides align to TRBD1. CDR1 and CDR2 from the germline V gene are SGHTA and FQGNSA. V lost 5 bases to trimming and J lost 4 bases; unmatched junction nucleotides: 5. CDR3 length: 13 residues. This CDR3 reads CASSHRGSYEQYF. The CDR3 DNA reads as TGTGCCAGCAGCCACAGGGGAAGTTACGAGCAGTACTTC.

Comment on this clonotype: This is likely a read error, given that the CDR3 carries no conserved phenylalanine or tryptophan at its end. The CDR3 bases are TGTGCCAGCAGCTTTTTCCGGTACAATGAGCAGTTCTTG. Translating gives CASSFFRYNEQFL. The V and J genes are TRBV7-8 and TRBJ2-1; no clear D gene. The length of the CDR3 is 13 residues. Trimming took 3 bases from V and 4 from J, leaving 7 bases between them. Germline-derived CDR1 and CDR2 are SGHVS and FQNEAQ.

This chain connects TRBV10-3 to TRBJ2-5; 8 bases are shared with TRBD2. The V segment lost 11 bases and the J segment 2 bases; nucleotides outside the gene matches: 13. CDR3 size: 15 residues. The germline gives CDR1 ENHRY, CDR2 SYGVKD. This CDR3 reads CACLAGPGVQETQYF. Here the CDR3 DNA reads TGTGCCTGTCTAGCGGGCCCGGGTGTGCAAGAGACCCAGTACTTC.

This clonotype came up a few times. CDR3 loop: CASSLELANYGYTF. The CDR3 DNA reads TGTGCCAGCAGCCTGGAACTGGCAAACTATGGCTACACCTTC. The J gene is TRBJ1-2, the V gene TRBV3-1; D gene unclear. Germline lookup yields CDR1 LGHDT and CDR2 YNNKEL (reference sequence). V was pared by 4 bases and J by 2 bases, with 11 bases between. The CDR3 covers 14 residues.